This T cell receptor (beta chain) was documented in a study of response to subunit inactivated influenza vaccine. TCRdb re-derived calls from the RT-PCR reads in MiXCR, one entry per CDR3 protein. This sample has about 540,000 distinct CDR3 sequences, with roughly 23% found just once. With 8 bases removed from V and 5 bases from J, the gap between germline ends came to 7 bases. The CDR3 sequence is 10 residues long. The V gene's germline CDR1 is DFQATT and CDR2 SNEGSKA (reference sequence). The data were also submitted as part of a second study, on T cells expressing NK-cell markers. That source reports: Beta-chain TCR cDNA was generated via 5'RACE template switching with UMIs. Only alpha-beta TCR T cells were sorted in several experiments, using an anti-gamma-delta TCR antibody.

The TCR comes from a man in his fifties who received an inactivated influenza vaccine. This specimen was CD4+ T cells sorted from PBMCs, taken 11 to 12 days after vaccination. V and J are TRBV20-1 and TRBJ2-1; D is undetermined. The CDR3, as DNA: TGCAGTTCCAGCAACAATGAGCAGTTCTTC. It encodes CSSSNNEQFF.